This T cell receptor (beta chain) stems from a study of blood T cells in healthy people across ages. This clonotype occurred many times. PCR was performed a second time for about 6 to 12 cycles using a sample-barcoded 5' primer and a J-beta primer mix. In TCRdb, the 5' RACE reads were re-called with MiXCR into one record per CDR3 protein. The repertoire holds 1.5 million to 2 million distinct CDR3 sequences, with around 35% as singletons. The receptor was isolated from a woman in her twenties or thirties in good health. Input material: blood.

CDR3 DNA: TGTGCCAGCAAACCGGGACTAGCGGGCAACTACGAGCAGTACTTC. Its protein is CASKPGLAGNYEQYF. The chain carries TRBV12-3 or TRBV12-4 and TRBJ2-7; the match to TRBD2 covers 12 bases. The CDR3 is 15 residues long. V lost 7 bases to trimming and J lost 3 bases; unmatched junction nucleotides: 7.